The clone carrying this T cell receptor beta chain was recorded only once. These data are taken from a study of shared clonotypes between healthy human individuals. The method was immunoSEQ multiplex PCR; TCRdb's version includes in-frame clones alone and lacks a portion of them. The repertoire holds about 2 million clones, with around 96% as singletons. Germline CDR1 SGHAT, CDR2 FQNNGV. CDR3 size: 16 residues. With 0 bases clipped from V and 6 bases from J, the junction kept 5 bases outside the gene matches. Naive CD8 populations comprised CD45RO-negative cells positively selected for CCR7, excluding terminally differentiated effector memory CD45RA+ cells.

The sequenced sample was naive CD8+ T cells sorted from blood. The sequence was obtained from a young man in good health. The chain is built from TRBV11-2 and TRBJ2-2; 9 positions match TRBD2. This CDR3 is CASSLDGGGEAGELFF. The CDR3 DNA is TGTGCCAGCAGCTTAGATGGCGGGGGGGAGGCCGGGGAGCTGTTTTTT.